The 17 T cell receptor beta chains below were found in one sample sequenced in a study of glioma-infiltrating T cells. The iRepertoire nested amplicon-rescue multiplex PCR amplified TCR alpha and beta CDR3s from RNA. MiXCR, run by TCRdb on the multiplex PCR reads, gives a single entry per CDR3 protein. This table holds some 85,000 distinct CDR3 sequences, about 25% found once. Sequencing used glioma tissue, nonneoplastic brain tissue, or PBMCs (not recorded which). These receptor sequences come from a human donor with low-grade glioma or glioblastoma, undergoing nonglioma brain surgery, or in good health (not recorded which).

The rearrangement links TRBV5-1 to TRBJ2-4; no firm D call. Germline V lookup: CDR1 SGHRS, CDR2 YFSETQ. V lost 4 bases to trimming and J lost 6 bases, with 17 bases between them. The CDR3 covers 15 residues. The CDR3 coding sequence is TGCGCCAGCAGCCCGGCTAATAGTAGAGCAAACATTCAGTACTTC. Protein product: CASSPANSRANIQYF.

This clonotype has at least ten counts. The J gene is TRBJ1-4, the V gene TRBV18, with TRBD1 identical over 9 bases. The CDR3 spans 15 residues. V dropped 3 bases and J dropped 7; count of bases not matched to a gene: 6. Germline V gene data show CDR1 as KGHSH and CDR2 as LQKENI. CDR3 in amino acids: CASSPLTGGREKLFF. DNA for the CDR3: TGTGCCAGCTCACCGTTAACAGGGGGCCGTGAAAAACTGTTTTTT. Complete variable domain (other parts from reference TRBV18 and TRBJ1-4): NAGVMQNPRHLVRRRGQEARLRCSPMKGHSHVYWYRQLPEEGLKFMVYLQKENIIDESGMPKERFSAEFPKEGPSILRIQQVVRGDSAAYFCASSPLTGGREKLFFGSGTQLSVL.

Comment on this clonotype: This may be a read error: a much more frequent sequence differs by one nucleotide. This chain links TRBV12-3 or TRBV12-4 with TRBJ1-1, with D tentatively TRBD1 (5 bases). Trimming stripped 3 bases from V and 7 bases from J, with 12 bases between. The CDR3 has 13 amino acids. The CDR3 DNA is TGTGCCAGCAGTTTTCGGTTGGGGGGTGAAGCTTTCTTT. It translates to CASSFRLGGEAFF.

This clonotype was observed at least ten times. The chain has TRBV6-1 and TRBJ1-5; 7 nucleotides match TRBD1. The CDR3 is made up of 17 amino acids. V dropped 6 bases and J dropped 3; count of bases not matched to a gene: 14. Germline V gene sequence: CDR1 MNHNS, CDR2 SASEGT. The CDR3 is CASSANMPGQFNQPQHF. In DNA, the CDR3 is TGTGCCAGCAGCGCGAACATGCCGGGACAGTTCAATCAGCCCCAGCATTTT.

For the CDR3, the DNA is TGTGCCAGCAGCCAAGGGGCCACCACTGGAAACACCATATATTTT. This translates into CASSQGATTGNTIYF. V and J are TRBV5-6 and TRBJ1-3; a weak D match, TRBD1 (5 bases). Germline lookup yields CDR1 SGHDT and CDR2 YYEEEE. Trimming removed 4 bases at V and 2 bases at J, with 13 bases between. The CDR3 covers 15 residues.

This clonotype was counted many times. Here the CDR3 DNA reads TGTGCCAGCAGTGGGCAGGGACTGAACACTGAAGCTTTCTTT. This encodes CASSGQGLNTEAFF. V and J are TRBV7-2 and TRBJ1-1; the D gene is possibly TRBD1 (5 bases). CDR1 SGHTA and CDR2 FQGNSA come from the germline V gene. The germline V and J ends were trimmed by 6 bases and 0 bases, with 11 bases remaining between them. This CDR3 comprises 14 residues. Based on the CDR3 plus reference TRBV7-2 and TRBJ1-1, the full variable domain is GAGVSQSPSNKVTEKGKDVELRCDPISGHTALYWYRQSLGQGLEFLIYFQGNSAPDKSGLPSDRFSAERTGGSVSTLTIQRTQQEDSAVYLCASSGQGLNTEAFFGQGTRLTVV.

About this clonotype itself: A much larger clone lies a single base off, so this may be a read error. This rearrangement joins TRBV7-2 to TRBJ1-3; D remains unclear. This CDR3 spans 16 amino acids. Germline lookup yields CDR1 SGHTA and CDR2 FQGNSA. The DNA for the CDR3 is TGTGTCAGCAGCCCGTCTTGGATAAGCTCTGGAAACACCATATATTTT. It encodes CVSSPSWISSGNTIYF.

Note on this clonotype: Without the conserved terminal phenylalanine or tryptophan, this CDR3 likely stems from a read error. The chain has TRBV20-1 and TRBJ1-6, with D perhaps TRBD1 (5 bases). Germline CDR1 and CDR2: DFQATT and SNEGSKA (reference sequence). The CDR3 has 14 residues. V was clipped by 3 bases and J by 9 bases, with 15 bases between them. CDR3 bases: TGCAGTGCTAGGGCTGGTGGGGGAGGTTCACCCCTCCACCTT. Amino acid sequence: CSARAGGGGSPLHL.

This clonotype was recorded many times. This chain links TRBV28 with TRBJ2-1; the match to TRBD1 covers 9 bases. The CDR3 is 16 amino acids. Trimming took 7 bases from V and 7 from J; bases not matched to a gene: 14. From germline, CDR1 is MDHEN and CDR2 SYDVKM. In DNA, the CDR3 is TGTGCCAGCACTTCCCCGGGACAGGGATTGCGGAATGAGCAGTTCTTC. It yields the protein CASTSPGQGLRNEQFF.

Ten or more counts support this clonotype. The J gene is TRBJ1-2, the V gene TRBV27, with unresolved D. Germline values: CDR1 MNHEY, CDR2 SMNVEV (reference sequence). CDR3 size: 13 residues. Trimming removed 2 bases at V and 6 bases at J, with 10 bases between. In DNA, the CDR3 is TGTGCCAGCAGTTTAGGGCTGCGGGATGGCTACACCTTC. Translation: CASSLGLRDGYTF.

This clonotype was picked up many times. This chain uses TRBV18 with TRBJ1-1; 10 nucleotides agree with TRBD1. The junction had 4 bases not matched to a gene; V was cut back by 5 bases and J by 1 base. This CDR3 has 15 residues. CDR1 and CDR2 (germline): KGHSH, LQKENI. The CDR3 sequence is CASSSRDRGNTEAFF. CDR3 nucleotides: TGTGCCAGCTCATCCCGGGACAGGGGGAACACTGAAGCTTTCTTT. The whole variable domain, filled in from reference TRBV18 and TRBJ1-1, reads NAGVMQNPRHLVRRRGQEARLRCSPMKGHSHVYWYRQLPEEGLKFMVYLQKENIIDESGMPKERFSAEFPKEGPSILRIQQVVRGDSAAYFCASSSRDRGNTEAFFGQGTRLTVV.

About this clonotype itself: A read error may explain this, as a much larger clone is one base away. This chain connects TRBV2 to TRBJ1-1; a possible D gene is TRBD1 (5 bases). V shed 8 bases and J shed 0 bases, with 13 bases lying between them. The CDR3 contains 14 residues. The germline V gene encodes CDR1 SNHLY and CDR2 FYNNEI. This CDR3 reads CASEAGRLNTEAFF. The CDR3 DNA reads TGTGCCAGCGAAGCGGGACGGCTGAACACTGAAGCTTTCTTT.

This clonotype was seen only a few times. V usage is TRBV4-1 and J usage is TRBJ2-7; tentatively, D is TRBD1 (6 bases). In germline, CDR1 is MGHRA, CDR2 YSYEKL. The V and J ends lost 4 bases and 7 bases respectively, with 23 bases between them. The CDR3 covers 16 residues. This chain's CDR3 is CASSRENLQGVGEQYF. CDR3 bases: TGCGCCAGCAGCCGAGAAAACCTACAGGGCGTGGGGGAGCAGTACTTC.

This clonotype was observed at least ten times. V gene TRBV18 combines with J gene TRBJ1-1, with D uncertain. CDR3 length: 14 residues. The V end lost 3 bases, the J end lost 7 bases, and 15 bases lay between the germline ends. Per the germline V gene, CDR1 is KGHSH and CDR2 is LQKENI. CDR3 residues: CASSPGTGPNEAFF. For the CDR3, the DNA is TGTGCCAGCTCACCGGGAACCGGCCCTAATGAAGCTTTCTTT.

There are a few counts of this clonotype. Here the CDR3 DNA reads TGTGCCAGCTCACCCCATAGCAATCAGCCCCAGCATTTT. It translates to CASSPHSNQPQHF. V gene TRBV18 combines with J gene TRBJ1-5; D remains ambiguous. Per germline, CDR1 KGHSH and CDR2 LQKENI. This CDR3 spans 13 amino acids. Trimming took off 3 bases at V and 0 bases at J, with 3 bases between the two ends.

The rearrangement links TRBV9 to TRBJ1-2; D is unresolved. The CDR3 consists of 14 residues. Germline V gene data show CDR1 as SGDLS and CDR2 as YYNGEE. Trimming left V 3 bases short and J 3 bases short, with 12 bases between. This CDR3 is CASSADTLDYGYTF. In DNA, the CDR3 is TGTGCCAGCAGCGCAGACACCCTTGACTATGGCTACACCTTC.

The table lists this clonotype with many counts. The V call is TRBV9, the J call TRBJ1-1; 7 nucleotides agree with TRBD1. V was pared by 3 bases and J by 6 bases, with 8 bases of the junction left unmatched. Germline assignment: CDR1 SGDLS and CDR2 YYNGEE. The CDR3 covers 14 residues. For the CDR3, the DNA is TGTGCCAGCAGCGCTGCACAGGGGAGCGCTGAAGCTTTCTTT. It codes for CASSAAQGSAEAFF.